This T cell receptor beta chain is drawn from a study of blood T cell repertoires in COVID-19. Overall study context: Both acute and convalescent COVID-19 samples were obtained from the United States, Italy and Spain. The cDNA or gDNA used as material had been derived from T cells, B-cell-depleted T cells, or PBMCs.

CDR1 is SGHAT, CDR2 FQNNGV, per germline. Deletions cut 1 base from V and 7 bases from J, with 16 bases between. The CDR3 has 15 amino acids. Per the original data handling: Reference gene primers were amplified, and this amplification served to estimate nucleated cell counts. Measured with immunoSEQ multiplex PCR; TCRdb has only the in-frame clones, and not every one. V and J calls and clone size follow that table, whereas D and trimming were derived from the DNA. The table records about 260,000 clones, roughly 80% of them present only once. The clonotype originates from a woman aged 45 to 65 who had recovered from COVID-19. Sequenced sample: peripheral blood. The V and J genes are TRBV11-2 and TRBJ2-5, with D possibly TRBD1 on 6 matching bases. Here the CDR3 DNA reads TGTGCCAGCAGCTTAGGAACAGGGATTGAACGGACCCAGTACTTC. It codes for CASSLGTGIERTQYF. Based on the CDR3 plus reference TRBV11-2 and TRBJ2-5, the full variable domain is EAGVAQSPRYKIIEKRQSVAFWCNPISGHATLYWYQQILGQGPKLLIQFQNNGVVDDSQLPKDRFSAERLKGVDSTLKIQPAKLEDSAVYLCASSLGTGIERTQYFGPGTRLLVL.